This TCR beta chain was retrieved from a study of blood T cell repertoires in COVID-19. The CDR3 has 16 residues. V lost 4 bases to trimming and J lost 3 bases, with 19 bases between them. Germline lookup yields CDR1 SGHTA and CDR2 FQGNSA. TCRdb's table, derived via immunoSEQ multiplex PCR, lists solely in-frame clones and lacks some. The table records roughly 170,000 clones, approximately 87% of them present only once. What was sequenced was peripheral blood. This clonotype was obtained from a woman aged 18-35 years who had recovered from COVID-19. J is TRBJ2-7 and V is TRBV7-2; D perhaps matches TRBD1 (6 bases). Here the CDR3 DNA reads TGTGCCAGCAGCTACGCCGGGACACAGGATTTCTACGAGCAGTACGTC. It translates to CASSYAGTQDFYEQYV.